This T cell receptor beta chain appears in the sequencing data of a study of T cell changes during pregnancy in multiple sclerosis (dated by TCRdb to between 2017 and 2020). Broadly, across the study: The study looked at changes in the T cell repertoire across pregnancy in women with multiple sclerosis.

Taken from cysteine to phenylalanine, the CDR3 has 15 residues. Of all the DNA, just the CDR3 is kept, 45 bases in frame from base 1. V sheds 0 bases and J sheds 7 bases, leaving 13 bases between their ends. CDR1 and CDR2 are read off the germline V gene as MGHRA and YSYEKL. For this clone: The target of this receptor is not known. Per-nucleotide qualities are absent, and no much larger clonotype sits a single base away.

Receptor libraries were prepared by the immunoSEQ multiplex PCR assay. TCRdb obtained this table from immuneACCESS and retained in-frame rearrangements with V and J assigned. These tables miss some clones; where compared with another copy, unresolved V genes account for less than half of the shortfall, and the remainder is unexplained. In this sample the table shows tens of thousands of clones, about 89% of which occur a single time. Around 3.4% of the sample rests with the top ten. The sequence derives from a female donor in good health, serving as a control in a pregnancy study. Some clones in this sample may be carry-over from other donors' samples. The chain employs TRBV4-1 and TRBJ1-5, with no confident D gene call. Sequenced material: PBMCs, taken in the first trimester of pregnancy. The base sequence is TGCGCCAGCAGCCAAGACGGACTGAGTAGGCAGCCCCAGCATTTT. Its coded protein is CASSQDGLSRQPQHF.